The 27 T cell receptor beta chains presented below share a single source sample, sequenced in a study of blood T cell repertoires in COVID-19. TCRdb keeps only in-frame clones here, not all; method: immunoSEQ multiplex PCR. Of approximately 130,000 clones listed, about 75% are singletons. Specimen: peripheral blood. These receptors were obtained from an elderly man with acute or convalescent COVID-19.

The V and J genes are TRBV29-1 and TRBJ1-2, with 7 bases fitting TRBD1. Germline assignment: CDR1 SQVTM and CDR2 ANQGSEA. Losses at the gene ends were 6 bases for V and 8 bases for J; bases not matched to a gene: 15. The CDR3 has 14 residues. The CDR3 here is CSVVTGSWSGGYTF. The CDR3 DNA reads as TGCAGCGTGGTGACAGGGAGTTGGTCTGGAGGCTACACCTTC.

This chain uses TRBV24-1 with TRBJ2-2; unclear D gene. Germline CDR1 is KGHDR and CDR2 is SFDVKD. The V and J ends lost 6 bases and 1 base respectively, with 2 bases between them. The CDR3 is 12 residues long. The CDR3: CATSQNTGELFF. The CDR3 nucleotides read TGTGCCACCAGTCAGAACACCGGGGAGCTGTTTTTT.

The J gene is TRBJ2-3, the V gene TRBV7-9, with D uncertain. V lost 5 bases and J 7 bases, leaving 13 bases between the germline ends. There are 13 residues in the CDR3. Germline assignment: CDR1 SEHNR and CDR2 FQNEAQ (reference sequence). CDR3 amino acids: CASSAGRRNTQYF. CDR3 sequence (DNA): TGTGCCAGCAGCGCAGGTCGCAGGAATACGCAGTATTTT.

V and J are TRBV5-4 and TRBJ2-1; 7 positions match TRBD2. This CDR3 has 16 amino acids. V was pared by 1 base and J by 8 bases, with 12 bases of the junction left unmatched. Germline V gene sequence: CDR1 SGHNT, CDR2 YYREEE (reference sequence). CDR3 sequence reads: CASSLYGGGSSDEQFF. The CDR3, as DNA: TGTGCCAGCAGCTTGTATGGGGGGGGGTCTTCGGATGAGCAGTTCTTC.

V and J are TRBV28 and TRBJ2-3, with D perhaps TRBD2 (6 bases). The CDR3 loop spans 13 amino acids. Germline-derived CDR1 and CDR2 are MDHEN and SYDVKM. Between the trimmed V and J ends, which lost 10 bases and 3 bases, there was a span of 14 bases. The chain's CDR3 is CATRRGWTDTQYF. CDR3 coding DNA: TGTGCCACCCGGAGGGGCTGGACAGATACGCAGTATTTT.

This clone was seen a single time. V is TRBV24-1 and J is TRBJ1-2, with 8 bases identical to TRBD1. The junction had 3 bases not matched to a gene; V was cut back by 4 bases and J by 6 bases. Germline V gene lookup returns CDR1 KGHDR and CDR2 SFDVKD. CDR3 size: 13 residues. CDR3 nucleotides: TGTGCCACCAGTGACGGACAGGGTGATGGCTACACCTTC. Its translation is CATSDGQGDGYTF.

In nucleotides, the CDR3 is TGTGCCTGGAGTGTACTGGAGGGGGCAGGGGAACTGTTTTTT. Protein product: CAWSVLEGAGELFF. This chain links TRBV30 with TRBJ1-4; TRBD1 aligns across 7 bases. V trimming: 0 bases; J trimming: 12 bases; junction bases outside the gene matches: 10. In germline, CDR1 is GTSNPN, CDR2 SVGIG (reference sequence). The CDR3 runs 14 residues.

The chain couples TRBV18 to TRBJ2-5, with 11 positions matching TRBD1. J lost 4 bases, V lost 5 bases, and 0 bases had no gene match. CDR1 and CDR2 (germline): KGHSH, LQKENI. This CDR3 region has 13 residues. The CDR3 here is CASSGTGGETQYF. The DNA for the CDR3 is TGTGCCAGCTCAGGGACAGGGGGAGAGACCCAGTACTTC. Full variable domain (missing parts from reference TRBV18 and TRBJ2-5): NAGVMQNPRHLVRRRGQEARLRCSPMKGHSHVYWYRQLPEEGLKFMVYLQKENIIDESGMPKERFSAEFPKEGPSILRIQQVVRGDSAAYFCASSGTGGETQYFGPGTRLLVL.

This clone ranks as medium-sized. V usage is TRBV12-3 or TRBV12-4 and J usage is TRBJ1-1, with 7 bases matching TRBD1. The CDR3 contains 12 residues. V shed 6 bases, J shed 7 bases, and the junction held 5 bases outside the gene matches. The CDR3 sequence: CASSSTGDEAFF. CDR3 DNA: TGTGCCAGCAGCTCTACAGGGGATGAAGCTTTCTTT.

This clone was detected only once. The chain recombines TRBV10-2 with TRBJ1-3; D gene unclear. V lost 3 bases and J lost 0, with 9 bases in between. Germline V gene data show CDR1 as WSHSY and CDR2 as SAAADI. The CDR3 extends over 15 amino acids. CDR3 amino acids: CASSDRGVSGNTIYF. The CDR3 region has the DNA TGCGCCAGCAGTGATAGAGGTGTCTCTGGAAACACCATATATTTT.

V usage is TRBV3-1 (or the pseudogene TRBV3-2) and J usage is TRBJ1-5; no reliable D call. The CDR3 extends over 13 amino acids. The V and J ends lost 5 bases and 3 bases respectively, with 8 bases between them. The germline gives CDR1 LGHDT, CDR2 YNNKEL (reference sequence). CDR3 residues: CASSEGHNQPQHF. In nucleotides, the CDR3 is TGTGCCAGCAGCGAGGGCCACAATCAGCCCCAGCATTTT.

The chain has TRBV7-9 and TRBJ1-5, with 9 positions matching TRBD1. The junction had 11 bases not matched to a gene; V was cut back by 1 base and J by 4 bases. Germline V gene sequence: CDR1 SEHNR, CDR2 FQNEAQ (reference sequence). CDR3 length: 18 residues. CDR3 sequence reads: CASSLVVGGQGLNQPQHF. DNA of the CDR3: TGTGCCAGCAGCTTAGTTGTAGGGGGACAGGGCTTGAATCAGCCCCAGCATTTT. The full variable domain, with the rest looked up from reference TRBV7-9 and TRBJ1-5, is DTGVSQNPRHKITKRGQNVTFRCDPISEHNRLYWYRQTLGQGPEFLTYFQNEAQLEKSRLLSDRFSAERPKGSFSTLEIQRTEQGDSAMYLCASSLVVGGQGLNQPQHFGDGTRLSIL.

This chain joins TRBV27 and TRBJ2-7; D is uncertain. CDR1 is MNHEY and CDR2 is SMNVEV in the germline V gene (reference sequence). Trimming left V 0 bases short and J 1 base short, with 7 bases between. The CDR3 runs 14 residues. CDR3 bases: TGTGCCAGCAGTTTATCGTCAGGATCCTACGAGCAGTACTTC. It codes for CASSLSSGSYEQYF.

The chain joins TRBV6-5 to TRBJ1-2, with TRBD1 as a possible D gene (5 bases). This CDR3 spans 13 amino acids. Germline CDR1 MNHEY, CDR2 SVGAGI. V shed 2 bases and J shed 2 bases, with 6 bases lying between them. CDR3 in amino acids: CASSYGANYGYTF. The DNA for the CDR3 is TGTGCCAGCAGTTACGGGGCGAACTATGGCTACACCTTC.

This clone was seen only a few times. The V call is TRBV9, the J call TRBJ2-5, with TRBD1 identical over 8 bases. V was clipped by 0 bases and J by 5 bases; unmatched bases: 12. There are 17 residues in the CDR3. Germline V gene sequence: CDR1 SGDLS, CDR2 YYNGEE. In nucleotides, the CDR3 is TGTGCCAGCAGCGTAGGCACTGATGACAGGGGTTGGGAGACCCAGTACTTC. This encodes CASSVGTDDRGWETQYF.

The rearrangement uses TRBV18 and TRBJ2-7, with TRBD1 identical over 9 bases. CDR1 is KGHSH and CDR2 is LQKENI in the germline V gene. The CDR3 sequence is 15 residues long. V lost 4 bases and J lost 1; bases outside the gene matches: 5. The CDR3 loop is CASSQTGGGSYEQYF. CDR3 in DNA: TGTGCCAGCTCACAGACAGGGGGAGGGTCCTACGAGCAGTACTTC.

V gene TRBV9 combines with J gene TRBJ1-5; TRBD1 matches at 11 bases. After removal of 4 bases from V and 2 bases from J, the junction contained 2 bases not matched to a gene. CDR3 length: 15 residues. The germline CDR1 and CDR2 sequences are SGDLS and YYNGEE. The CDR3 sequence is CASSRGQGGNQPQHF. The CDR3 coding sequence is TGTGCCAGCAGCCGGGGACAGGGGGGCAATCAGCCCCAGCATTTT.

The chain combines TRBV6-6 with TRBJ2-1; D not certain. Germline V gives CDR1 MNHNY, CDR2 SVGAGI (reference sequence). Trimming took 8 bases from V and 1 from J, leaving 9 bases between them. The CDR3 loop spans 13 amino acids. The CDR3: CASLDTSYNEQFF. In DNA form, the CDR3 reads TGTGCCAGCCTCGACACGTCCTACAATGAGCAGTTCTTC.

This clone has a single count. The V gene is TRBV28, the J gene TRBJ1-2, with 7 bases identical to TRBD1. Germline assignment: CDR1 MDHEN and CDR2 SYDVKM. V lost 7 bases and J lost 2; bases outside the gene matches: 4. There are 13 residues in the CDR3. The DNA of the CDR3 is TGTGCCAGCACCGTACAGGGGAACTATGGCTACACCTTC. It specifies CASTVQGNYGYTF.

This sequence joins TRBV7-9 and TRBJ2-4, with TRBD1 identical over 11 bases. J lost 3 bases, V lost 0 bases, and 4 bases had no gene match. The CDR3 has 17 amino acids. Germline loops: CDR1 SEHNR, CDR2 FQNEAQ (reference sequence). Written as DNA, the CDR3 is TGTGCCAGCAGCTTAGCCTCCGGGACAGGGGGCAAAAACATTCAGTACTTC. Its translation is CASSLASGTGGKNIQYF.

This clone was found once. This sequence joins TRBV6-1 and TRBJ1-5; 9 bases are a match to TRBD1. CDR3 length: 16 residues. From germline, CDR1 is MNHNS and CDR2 SASEGT. Trimming at V came to 4 bases and at J to 4 bases, leaving 8 bases not matched to a gene. The CDR3 reads CASSAQGTGINQPQHF. CDR3 in DNA: TGTGCCAGCAGTGCCCAAGGGACAGGGATAAATCAGCCCCAGCATTTT.

The genes are TRBV7-2 and TRBJ2-7; D is perhaps TRBD1 (6 bases). The CDR3 is 13 residues long. V was shortened by 5 bases and J by 4 bases, with 12 bases between the two germline ends. The germline V gene encodes CDR1 SGHTA and CDR2 FQGNSA. The CDR3 is CASSPDRVYEQYF. CDR3 DNA: TGTGCCAGCAGCCCGGACAGAGTATACGAGCAGTACTTC. The entire variable domain, with the rest obtained from reference TRBV7-2 and TRBJ2-7, is as follows: GAGVSQSPSNKVTEKGKDVELRCDPISGHTALYWYRQSLGQGLEFLIYFQGNSAPDKSGLPSDRFSAERTGGSVSTLTIQRTQQEDSAVYLCASSPDRVYEQYFGPGTRLTVT.

The V call is TRBV10-3, the J call TRBJ2-7; 8 bases match TRBD1. The germline V gene encodes CDR1 ENHRY and CDR2 SYGVKD. With V trimmed by 4 bases and J by 5 bases, 4 bases remained unmatched. This CDR3 is 13 amino acids long. CDR3 in amino acids: CAISGSTGDEQYF. The CDR3 region has the DNA TGTGCCATCAGTGGATCGACAGGGGACGAGCAGTACTTC.

V usage is TRBV7-6 and J usage is TRBJ1-5; D might be TRBD1 (5 bases). The CDR3 is made up of 18 amino acids. V dropped 3 bases and J dropped 0 bases, with 18 bases sitting between them. The germline CDR1 and CDR2 sequences are SGHVS and FNYEAQ. CDR3 in DNA: TGTGCCAGCAGCTTGGATAGGGAAGGGGTTTATAGCAATCAGCCCCAGCATTTT. Translated, it gives CASSLDREGVYSNQPQHF.

CDR3 sequence reads: CASSSGTSGFRSSYNEQFF. For the CDR3, the DNA is TGCGCCAGCAGCTCCGGGACTAGCGGGTTTCGTTCCTCCTACAATGAGCAGTTCTTC. This chain links TRBV5-1 with TRBJ2-1; 12 bases align to TRBD2. The germline V gene has CDR1 SGHRS and CDR2 YFSETQ. J lost 0 bases, V lost 3 bases, and 10 bases had no gene match. The CDR3 spans 19 residues.

The genes are TRBV29-1 and TRBJ2-7; 11 bases match TRBD1. V lost 6 bases and J lost 4; bases outside the gene matches: 8. CDR3 length: 14 amino acids. The germline gives CDR1 SQVTM, CDR2 ANQGSEA. The CDR3 DNA reads as TGCAGCGTAGGAGTTTGGGACAGGGGGTACGAGCAGTACTTC. Translated: CSVGVWDRGYEQYF.

The genes are TRBV7-2 and TRBJ1-3; 7 bases are a match to TRBD1. The ends lost 5 bases at V and 8 bases at J; junction bases unmatched: 6. The CDR3 is 13 amino acids. CDR1 and CDR2 (germline): SGHTA, FQGNSA. The CDR3 bases are TGTGCCAGCAGCATGGGACAGCCAGACACCATATATTTT. Protein sequence: CASSMGQPDTIYF.